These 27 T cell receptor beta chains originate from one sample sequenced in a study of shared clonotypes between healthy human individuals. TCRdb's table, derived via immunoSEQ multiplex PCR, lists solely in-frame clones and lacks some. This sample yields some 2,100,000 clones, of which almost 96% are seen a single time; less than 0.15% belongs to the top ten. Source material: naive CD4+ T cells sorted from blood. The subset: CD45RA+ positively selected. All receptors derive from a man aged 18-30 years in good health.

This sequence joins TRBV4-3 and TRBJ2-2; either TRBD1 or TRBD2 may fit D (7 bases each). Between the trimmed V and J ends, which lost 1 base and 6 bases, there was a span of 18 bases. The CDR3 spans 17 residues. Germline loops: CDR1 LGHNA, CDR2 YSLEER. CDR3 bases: TGCGCCAGCAGCCAAGTGTGGGGAGGGGGCGCCGCCGGGGAGCTGTTTTTT. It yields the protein CASSQVWGGGAAGELFF.

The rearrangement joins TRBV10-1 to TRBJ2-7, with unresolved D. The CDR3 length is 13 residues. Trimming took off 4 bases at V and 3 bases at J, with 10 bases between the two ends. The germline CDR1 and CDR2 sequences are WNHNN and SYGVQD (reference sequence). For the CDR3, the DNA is TGCGCCAGCAGTGCCAACCCGGGCTACGAGCAGTACTTC. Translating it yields CASSANPGYEQYF.

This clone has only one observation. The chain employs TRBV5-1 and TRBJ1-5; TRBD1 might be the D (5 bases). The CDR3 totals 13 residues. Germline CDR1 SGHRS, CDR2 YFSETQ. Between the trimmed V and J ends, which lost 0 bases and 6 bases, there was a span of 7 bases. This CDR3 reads CASSLGQSQPQHF. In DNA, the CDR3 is TGCGCCAGCAGCTTGGGACAGAGTCAGCCCCAGCATTTT.

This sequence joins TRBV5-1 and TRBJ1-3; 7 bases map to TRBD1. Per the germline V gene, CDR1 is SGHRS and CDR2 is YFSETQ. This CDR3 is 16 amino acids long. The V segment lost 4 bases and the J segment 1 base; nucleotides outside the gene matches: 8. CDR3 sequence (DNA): TGCGCCAGCAGCAGTGCACCACAGGGGTCTGGAAACACCATATATTTT. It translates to CASSSAPQGSGNTIYF.

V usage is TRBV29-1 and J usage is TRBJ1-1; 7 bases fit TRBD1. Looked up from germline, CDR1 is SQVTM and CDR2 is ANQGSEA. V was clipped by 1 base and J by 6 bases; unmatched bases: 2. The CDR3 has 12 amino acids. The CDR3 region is CSVEVGTAEAFF. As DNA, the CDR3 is TGCAGCGTTGAAGTCGGGACAGCTGAAGCTTTCTTT. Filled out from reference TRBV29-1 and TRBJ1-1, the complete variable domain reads SAVISQKPSRDICQRGTSLTIQCQVDSQVTMMFWYRQQPGQSLTLIATANQGSEATYESGFVIDKFPISRPNLTFSTLTVSNMSPEDSSIYLCSVEVGTAEAFFGQGTRLTVV.

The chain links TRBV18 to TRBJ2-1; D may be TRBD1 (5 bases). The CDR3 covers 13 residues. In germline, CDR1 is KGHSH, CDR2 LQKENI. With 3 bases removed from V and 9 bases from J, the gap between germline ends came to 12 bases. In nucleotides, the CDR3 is TGTGCCAGCTCACCGGCCAGGGCAGGTGAGCAGTTCTTC. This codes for CASSPARAGEQFF. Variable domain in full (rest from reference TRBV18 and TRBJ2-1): NAGVMQNPRHLVRRRGQEARLRCSPMKGHSHVYWYRQLPEEGLKFMVYLQKENIIDESGMPKERFSAEFPKEGPSILRIQQVVRGDSAAYFCASSPARAGEQFFGPGTRLTVL.

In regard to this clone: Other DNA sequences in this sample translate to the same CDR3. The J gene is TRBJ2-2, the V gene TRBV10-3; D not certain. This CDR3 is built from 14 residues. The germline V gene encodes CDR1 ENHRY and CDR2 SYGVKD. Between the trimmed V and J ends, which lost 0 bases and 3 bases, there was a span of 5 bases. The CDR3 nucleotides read TGTGCCATCAGTGAGTCATGGGACACCGGGGAGCTGTTTTTT. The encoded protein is CAISESWDTGELFF.

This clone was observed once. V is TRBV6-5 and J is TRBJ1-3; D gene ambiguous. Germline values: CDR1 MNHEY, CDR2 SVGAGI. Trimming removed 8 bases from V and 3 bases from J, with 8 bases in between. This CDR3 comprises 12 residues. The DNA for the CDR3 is TGTGCCAGCGGTGGTGTTGGAAACACCATATATTTT. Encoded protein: CASGGVGNTIYF.

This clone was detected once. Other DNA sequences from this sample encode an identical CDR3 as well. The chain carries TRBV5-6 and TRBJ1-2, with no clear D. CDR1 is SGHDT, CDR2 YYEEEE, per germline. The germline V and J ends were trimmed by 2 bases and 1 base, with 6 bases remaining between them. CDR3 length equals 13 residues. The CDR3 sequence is CASSFPSNYGYTF. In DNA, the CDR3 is TGTGCCAGCAGCTTTCCCAGTAACTATGGCTACACCTTC.

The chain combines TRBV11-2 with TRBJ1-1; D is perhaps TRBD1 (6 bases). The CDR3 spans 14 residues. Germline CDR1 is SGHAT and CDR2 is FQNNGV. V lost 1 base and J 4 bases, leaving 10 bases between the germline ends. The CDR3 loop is CASSLGQAITEAFF. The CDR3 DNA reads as TGTGCCAGCAGCTTAGGACAGGCAATCACTGAAGCTTTCTTT.

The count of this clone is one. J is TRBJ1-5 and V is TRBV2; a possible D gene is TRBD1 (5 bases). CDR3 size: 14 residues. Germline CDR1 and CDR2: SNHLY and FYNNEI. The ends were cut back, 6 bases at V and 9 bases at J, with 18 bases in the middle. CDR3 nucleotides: TGTGCCAGCAGGACCGGGGGGGGGAGTCGGCCCCAGCATTTT. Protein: CASRTGGGSRPQHF. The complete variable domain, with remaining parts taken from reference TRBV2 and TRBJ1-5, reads EPEVTQTPSHQVTQMGQEVILRCVPISNHLYFYWYRQILGQKVEFLVSFYNNEISEKSEIFDDQFSVERPDGSNFTLKIRSTKLEDSAMYFCASRTGGGSRPQHFGDGTRLSIL.

CDR3 DNA: TGTGCCAGCAGCGCGGGACAGGGATACTATGGCTACACCTTC. Translation gives CASSAGQGYYGYTF. The chain recombines TRBV6-5 with TRBJ1-2; 9 positions match TRBD1. The CDR3 contains 14 residues. Germline V lookup: CDR1 MNHEY, CDR2 SVGAGI. V lost 6 bases and J lost 3; bases outside the gene matches: 5.

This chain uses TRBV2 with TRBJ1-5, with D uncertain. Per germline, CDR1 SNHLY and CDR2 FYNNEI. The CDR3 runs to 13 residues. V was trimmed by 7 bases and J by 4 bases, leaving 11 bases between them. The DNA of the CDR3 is TGTGCCAGCAAAAATCGTGGGAATCAGCCCCAGCATTTT. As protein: CASKNRGNQPQHF.

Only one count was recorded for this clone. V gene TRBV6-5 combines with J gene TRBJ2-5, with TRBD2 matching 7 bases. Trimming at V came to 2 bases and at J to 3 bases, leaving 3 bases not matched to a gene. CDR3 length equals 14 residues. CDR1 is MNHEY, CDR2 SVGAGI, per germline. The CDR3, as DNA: TGTGCCAGCAGTTACGGGGGGGGAAAAGAGACCCAGTACTTC. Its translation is CASSYGGGKETQYF.

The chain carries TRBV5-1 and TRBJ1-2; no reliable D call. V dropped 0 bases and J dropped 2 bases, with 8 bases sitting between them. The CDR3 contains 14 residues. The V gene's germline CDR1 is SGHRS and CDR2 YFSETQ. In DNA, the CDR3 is TGCGCCAGCAGCTTGGACGTACAAAACTATGGCTACACCTTC. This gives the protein CASSLDVQNYGYTF.

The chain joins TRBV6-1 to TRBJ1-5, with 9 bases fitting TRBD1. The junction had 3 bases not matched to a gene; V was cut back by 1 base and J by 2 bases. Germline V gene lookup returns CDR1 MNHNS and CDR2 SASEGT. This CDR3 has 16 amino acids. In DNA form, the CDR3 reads TGTGCCAGCAGTGAAGACCGGGACAGGGGCAATCAGCCCCAGCATTTT. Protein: CASSEDRDRGNQPQHF.

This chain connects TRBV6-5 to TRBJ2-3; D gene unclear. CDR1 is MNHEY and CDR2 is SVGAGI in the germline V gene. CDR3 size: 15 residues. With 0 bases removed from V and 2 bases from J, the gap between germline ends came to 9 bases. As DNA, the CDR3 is TGTGCCAGCAGTTACTCTTCGCTCATCACAGATACGCAGTATTTT. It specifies CASSYSSLITDTQYF.

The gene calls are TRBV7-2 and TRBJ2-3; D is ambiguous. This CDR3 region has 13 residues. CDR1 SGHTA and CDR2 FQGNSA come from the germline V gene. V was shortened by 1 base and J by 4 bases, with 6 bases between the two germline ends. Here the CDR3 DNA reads TGTGCCAGCAGCTTAGACTACCCAGATACGCAGTATTTT. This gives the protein CASSLDYPDTQYF.

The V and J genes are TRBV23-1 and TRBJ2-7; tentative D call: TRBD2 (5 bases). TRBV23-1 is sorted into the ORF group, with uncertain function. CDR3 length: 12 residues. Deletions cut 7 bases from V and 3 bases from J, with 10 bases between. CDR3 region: CASTRGGYEQYF. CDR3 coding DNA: TGCGCCAGCACCCGTGGAGGCTACGAGCAGTACTTC.

The CDR3 region has the DNA TGTGCCAGCAGTTCCAGGGCCTTTAACACCGGGGAGCTGTTTTTT. Its translation is CASSSRAFNTGELFF. This chain connects TRBV28 to TRBJ2-2; maybe TRBD1 (5 bases). The CDR3 contains 15 residues. Between the trimmed V and J ends, which lost 4 bases and 2 bases, there was a span of 11 bases. From germline, CDR1 is MDHEN and CDR2 SYDVKM.

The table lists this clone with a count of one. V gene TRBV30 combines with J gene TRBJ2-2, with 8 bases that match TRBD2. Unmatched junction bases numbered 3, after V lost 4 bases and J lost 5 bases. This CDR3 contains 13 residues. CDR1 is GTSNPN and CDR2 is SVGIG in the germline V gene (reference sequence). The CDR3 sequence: CAWISGSTGELFF. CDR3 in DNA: TGTGCCTGGATCAGCGGGAGTACCGGGGAGCTGTTTTTT.

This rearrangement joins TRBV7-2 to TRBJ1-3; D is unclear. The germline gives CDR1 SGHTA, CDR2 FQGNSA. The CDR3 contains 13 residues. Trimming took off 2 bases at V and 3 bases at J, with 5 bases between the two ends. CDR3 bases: TGTGCCAGCAGCTTAAATTTTGGAAACACCATATATTTT. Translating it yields CASSLNFGNTIYF.

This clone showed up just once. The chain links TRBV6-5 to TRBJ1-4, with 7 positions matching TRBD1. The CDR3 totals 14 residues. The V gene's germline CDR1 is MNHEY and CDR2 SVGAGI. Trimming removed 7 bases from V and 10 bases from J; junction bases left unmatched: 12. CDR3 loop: CASTATGVRGKLFF. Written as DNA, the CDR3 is TGTGCCAGCACCGCAACAGGGGTGAGAGGAAAACTGTTTTTT.

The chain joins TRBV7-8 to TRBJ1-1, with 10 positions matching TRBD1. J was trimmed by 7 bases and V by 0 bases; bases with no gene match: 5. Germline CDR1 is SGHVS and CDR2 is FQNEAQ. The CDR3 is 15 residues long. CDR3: CASSLAAGQGVEAFF. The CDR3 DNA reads TGTGCCAGCAGCTTAGCCGCCGGACAGGGGGTTGAAGCTTTCTTT.

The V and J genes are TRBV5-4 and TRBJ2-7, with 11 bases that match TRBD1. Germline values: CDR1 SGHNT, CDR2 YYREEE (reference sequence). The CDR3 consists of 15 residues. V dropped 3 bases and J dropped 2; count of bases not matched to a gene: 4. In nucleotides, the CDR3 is TGTGCCAGCAGCTACGGGACAGGGGGTCCCTACGAGCAGTACTTC. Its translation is CASSYGTGGPYEQYF.

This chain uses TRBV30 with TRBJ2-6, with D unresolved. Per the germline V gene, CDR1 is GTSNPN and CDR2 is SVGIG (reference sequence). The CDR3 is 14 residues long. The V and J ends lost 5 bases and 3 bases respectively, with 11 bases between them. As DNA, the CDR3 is TGTGCCTGGTCGTCGGGTAATGGGGCCAACGTCCTGACTTTC. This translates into CAWSSGNGANVLTF.

CDR3 loop: CASKLNRDRIPGNTIYF. CDR3 nucleotides: TGTGCCAGTAAACTGAACCGGGACCGGATCCCGGGAAACACCATATATTTT. The V and J genes are TRBV19 and TRBJ1-3, with a tentative D call TRBD1 (5 bases). The CDR3 covers 17 residues. V lost 7 bases and J lost 4, with 23 bases in between. CDR1 is LNHDA, CDR2 SQIVND, per germline (reference sequence).